In its sample, the clone carrying this T cell receptor beta chain was seen a few times. The data were taken from a study of T-cell reconstitution after alpha-beta-depleted transplantation in children. The CDR3 is 13 amino acids. Germline CDR1 reads SGHRS; CDR2 reads YFSETQ. V was clipped by 4 bases and J by 5 bases, with 12 bases between them. Unique molecular identifiers were incorporated when the TCRbeta library was constructed. Each CDR3 protein is one row after TCRdb ran MiXCR on the PCR reads. Here the sample spans 500,000 to 600,000 distinct CDR3 sequences, around 19% being singletons. The receptor was derived from a human donor who donated a stem cell graft to a child with acute lymphoblastic leukemia. Sequenced material: PBMCs from the stem cell graft donor, taken from the stem cell graft. The V call is TRBV5-1, the J call TRBJ1-1, with a weak D call TRBD1 (5 bases). CDR3 in amino acids: CASSVGLGTEAFF. The CDR3 region has the DNA TGCGCCAGCAGCGTGGGACTTGGGACTGAAGCTTTCTTT.